The 21 T cell receptor beta chains below come from one sample, sequenced in a study of cytomegalovirus exposure and HLA in healthy donors. The PCR used 60 Vbeta and 13 Jbeta primers. Produced via immunoSEQ multiplex PCR; TCRdb's table is partial and in-frame only. In the table there are more than 130,000 clones, around 73% of which are singletons. The material sequenced was PBMCs. All receptors derive from a human donor in good health.

This rearrangement joins TRBV2 to TRBJ1-5; tentatively, D is TRBD1 (6 bases). The germline V gene encodes CDR1 SNHLY and CDR2 FYNNEI. The CDR3 loop spans 16 amino acids. V dropped 0 bases and J dropped 4 bases, with 13 bases sitting between them. CDR3 sequence: CASSEALRTENQPQHF. The CDR3 nucleotides are TGTGCCAGCAGTGAAGCGCTTAGGACAGAGAATCAGCCCCAGCATTTT.

The V gene is TRBV7-3, the J gene TRBJ2-1; tentative D call: TRBD2 (5 bases). The V end was cut by 2 bases, the J end by 2 bases, with 10 bases between. CDR3 length equals 15 residues. The germline gives CDR1 SGHTA, CDR2 FQGTGA. The CDR3 loop reads CASSLVATTYNEQFF. For the CDR3, the DNA is TGTGCCAGCAGCTTAGTAGCGACAACCTACAATGAGCAGTTCTTC. Full variable domain (remainder filled in from reference TRBV7-3 and TRBJ2-1): GAGVSQTPSNKVTEKGKYVELRCDPISGHTALYWYRQSLGQGPEFLIYFQGTGAADDSGLPNDRFFAVRPEGSVSTLKIQRTERGDSAVYLCASSLVATTYNEQFFGPGTRLTVL.

The chain combines TRBV9 with TRBJ2-7; the match to TRBD2 covers 9 bases. V shed 0 bases and J 5 bases; nucleotides not matched to a gene: 6. Germline V CDR1 and CDR2: SGDLS, YYNGEE. This CDR3 is 15 amino acids long. The CDR3 reads CASSVGGGRAHEQYF. In nucleotides, the CDR3 is TGTGCCAGCAGCGTAGGGGGCGGGAGGGCCCACGAGCAGTACTTC.

This chain connects TRBV30 to TRBJ1-2; TRBD1 agrees at 7 bases. Trimming at V came to 5 bases and at J to 0 bases, leaving 6 bases not matched to a gene. The CDR3 length is 14 residues. Germline CDR1 and CDR2: GTSNPN and SVGIG (reference sequence). CDR3 nucleotides: TGTGCCTGGGCGCCCGGGACAGCTAACTATGGCTACACCTTC. Its protein is CAWAPGTANYGYTF. The whole variable domain, remainder taken from reference TRBV30 and TRBJ1-2, is SQTIHQWPATLVQPVGSPLSLECTVEGTSNPNLYWYRQAAGRGLQLLFYSVGIGQISSEVPQNLSASRPQDRQFILSSKKLLLSDSGFYLCAWAPGTANYGYTFGSGTRLTVV.

The genes are TRBV27 and TRBJ1-2; possibly TRBD1 for D (5 bases). Trimming removed 7 bases at V and 2 bases at J, with 17 bases between. Looked up from germline, CDR1 is MNHEY and CDR2 is SMNVEV (reference sequence). The CDR3 loop spans 15 amino acids. The CDR3 DNA follows: TGTGCCAGCATGCCGCGGGGGGGTGAGAACTATGGCTACACCTTC. The encoded protein is CASMPRGGENYGYTF.

The chain links TRBV6-1 to TRBJ2-1; TRBD1 agrees at 7 bases. V was pared by 3 bases and J by 8 bases, with 7 bases of the junction left unmatched. This CDR3 has 14 amino acids. Germline V gene sequence: CDR1 MNHNS, CDR2 SASEGT. CDR3: CASSDGQVSDEQFF. For the CDR3, the DNA is TGTGCCAGCAGTGACGGACAGGTTAGCGATGAGCAGTTCTTC.

This rearrangement joins TRBV30 to TRBJ1-6; D unresolved. CDR3 size: 13 residues. Germline CDR1 GTSNPN, CDR2 SVGIG (reference sequence). V lost 0 bases and J 5 bases, leaving 5 bases between the germline ends. The CDR3 region is CAWSVSDNSPLHF. CDR3 nucleotides: TGTGCCTGGAGTGTAAGCGATAATTCACCCCTCCACTTT.

The gene calls are TRBV5-1 and TRBJ2-1; 7 nucleotides align to TRBD2. The CDR3 spans 14 residues. V was clipped by 4 bases and J by 5 bases; unmatched bases: 6. Germline loops: CDR1 SGHRS, CDR2 YFSETQ. The CDR3 bases are TGCGCCAGCAGCCTCCCAAGCGGGAACAATGAGCAGTTCTTC. Amino acids: CASSLPSGNNEQFF.

In its sample, this clone was seen a few times. The chain couples TRBV6-1 to TRBJ2-6; the match to TRBD1 covers 7 bases. There are 14 residues in the CDR3. Germline values: CDR1 MNHNS, CDR2 SASEGT. V trimming: 6 bases; J trimming: 2 bases; junction bases outside the gene matches: 1. The CDR3 loop reads CASSTGAGANVLTF. The CDR3 coding sequence is TGTGCCAGCAGCACAGGGGCTGGGGCCAACGTCCTGACTTTC.

The chain has TRBV6-1 and TRBJ1-2, with 8 bases that match TRBD1. CDR3 length: 14 amino acids. Per the germline V gene, CDR1 is MNHNS and CDR2 is SASEGT. V was clipped by 1 base and J by 8 bases; unmatched bases: 6. The CDR3 DNA sequence: TGTGCCAGCAGTGAAGGACAGGGGCGCAGAGGCTACACCTTC. It specifies CASSEGQGRRGYTF.

The chain couples TRBV30 to TRBJ2-5; the match to TRBD1 covers 7 bases. CDR3 size: 15 residues. Per germline, CDR1 GTSNPN and CDR2 SVGIG (reference sequence). J was trimmed by 5 bases and V by 1 base; bases with no gene match: 10. The DNA for the CDR3 is TGTGCCTGGAGTGGATACAGGGGATCGGGGGAGACCCAGTACTTC. The encoded protein is CAWSGYRGSGETQYF. Based on the CDR3 plus reference TRBV30 and TRBJ2-5, the full variable domain is SQTIHQWPATLVQPVGSPLSLECTVEGTSNPNLYWYRQAAGRGLQLLFYSVGIGQISSEVPQNLSASRPQDRQFILSSKKLLLSDSGFYLCAWSGYRGSGETQYFGPGTRLLVL.

The V and J genes are TRBV6-5 and TRBJ1-4, with D possibly matching TRBD1 (6 bases). Trimming left V 4 bases short and J 6 bases short, with 15 bases between. CDR1 is MNHEY and CDR2 is SVGAGI in the germline V gene. The CDR3 is 15 amino acids. CDR3 DNA: TGTGCCAGCAGTTTTCGGACAGCGGCGTATGAAAAACTGTTTTTT. Its protein product is CASSFRTAAYEKLFF.

The chain employs TRBV6-5 and TRBJ1-5, with 12 bases lining up with TRBD1. V dropped 10 bases and J dropped 6; count of bases not matched to a gene: 10. There are 15 residues in the CDR3. CDR1 and CDR2 from the germline V gene are MNHEY and SVGAGI. CDR3 DNA: TGTGCCACCAGAGGGACAGGGGGCGTGGGTCAGCCCCAGCATTTT. It encodes CATRGTGGVGQPQHF.

The rearrangement joins TRBV6-1 to TRBJ2-5, with TRBD2 matching 7 bases. The V gene end was trimmed by 6 bases and the J gene end by 0 bases; junction bases not matched to a gene: 4. Germline V CDR1 and CDR2: MNHNS, SASEGT. This CDR3 comprises 14 residues. The CDR3 sequence is CASSLAGNQETQYF. The CDR3 nucleotides read TGTGCCAGCAGCTTAGCGGGCAACCAAGAGACCCAGTACTTC.

The chain combines TRBV4-1 with TRBJ2-1, with 8 bases fitting TRBD2. The CDR3 runs 19 residues. The V gene end was trimmed by 4 bases and the J gene end by 1 base; junction bases not matched to a gene: 15. CDR1 is MGHRA and CDR2 is YSYEKL in the germline V gene. The CDR3 here is CASSRPGIVAGGSYNEQFF. The CDR3 DNA reads TGCGCCAGCAGCCGCCCGGGGATCGTGGCGGGAGGTTCCTACAATGAGCAGTTCTTC.

V gene TRBV28 combines with J gene TRBJ1-2; D is possibly TRBD1 (5 bases). The CDR3 is made up of 12 amino acids. The germline V gene has CDR1 MDHEN and CDR2 SYDVKM. V shed 4 bases and J shed 5 bases, with 8 bases lying between them. The CDR3 protein is CASSSDRYGYTF. CDR3 nucleotides: TGTGCCAGCAGTTCCGACAGATATGGCTACACCTTC.

This clone was seen a handful of times. The chain has TRBV5-1 and TRBJ1-1; 8 bases map to TRBD1. Germline loops: CDR1 SGHRS, CDR2 YFSETQ. This CDR3 comprises 14 residues. The V gene end was trimmed by 1 base and the J gene end by 5 bases; junction bases not matched to a gene: 4. The CDR3 sequence: CASSLLQGGTEAFF. CDR3 DNA: TGCGCCAGCAGCTTGTTACAGGGGGGGACTGAAGCTTTCTTT.

The gene calls are TRBV5-5 and TRBJ2-7, with 7 bases fitting TRBD1. Germline values: CDR1 SGHKS, CDR2 YYEKEE (reference sequence). Losses at the gene ends were 4 bases for V and 0 bases for J; bases not matched to a gene: 7. The CDR3 is made up of 15 amino acids. CDR3 in amino acids: CASSLTGDSSYEQYF. The CDR3 nucleotides are TGTGCCAGCAGCCTTACAGGGGATAGCTCCTACGAGCAGTACTTC.

In its sample, this clone was seen once. This chain joins TRBV25-1 and TRBJ1-2; 9 bases are a match to TRBD1. The CDR3 totals 15 residues. Germline CDR1 MGHDK, CDR2 SYGVNS. J gave up 6 bases and V 4 bases, and 9 bases lay outside the gene matches. CDR3 sequence reads: CASSGSGQGYDGYTF. For the CDR3, the DNA is TGTGCCAGCAGTGGCTCCGGACAGGGGTATGATGGCTACACCTTC.

The chain has TRBV6-1 and TRBJ2-2, with TRBD2 as a possible D gene (6 bases). V gave up 0 bases and J gave up 6 bases, with 11 bases separating them. CDR3 size: 15 residues. The germline V gene encodes CDR1 MNHNS and CDR2 SASEGT. CDR3 in amino acids: CASSEAPWGAGELFF. The CDR3 DNA follows: TGTGCCAGCAGTGAAGCGCCCTGGGGGGCCGGGGAGCTGTTTTTT.

The CDR3 sequence is CASSQEPDRANTGELFF. The CDR3 coding sequence is TGTGCCAGCAGCCAAGAGCCCGACAGAGCGAACACCGGGGAGCTGTTTTTT. V usage is TRBV4-2 and J usage is TRBJ2-2; a possible D gene is TRBD1 (5 bases). The CDR3 length is 17 residues. The V gene lost 0 bases and the J gene lost 0 bases, with 11 bases spanning the gap. Per the germline V gene, CDR1 is LGHNA and CDR2 is YNFKEQ.